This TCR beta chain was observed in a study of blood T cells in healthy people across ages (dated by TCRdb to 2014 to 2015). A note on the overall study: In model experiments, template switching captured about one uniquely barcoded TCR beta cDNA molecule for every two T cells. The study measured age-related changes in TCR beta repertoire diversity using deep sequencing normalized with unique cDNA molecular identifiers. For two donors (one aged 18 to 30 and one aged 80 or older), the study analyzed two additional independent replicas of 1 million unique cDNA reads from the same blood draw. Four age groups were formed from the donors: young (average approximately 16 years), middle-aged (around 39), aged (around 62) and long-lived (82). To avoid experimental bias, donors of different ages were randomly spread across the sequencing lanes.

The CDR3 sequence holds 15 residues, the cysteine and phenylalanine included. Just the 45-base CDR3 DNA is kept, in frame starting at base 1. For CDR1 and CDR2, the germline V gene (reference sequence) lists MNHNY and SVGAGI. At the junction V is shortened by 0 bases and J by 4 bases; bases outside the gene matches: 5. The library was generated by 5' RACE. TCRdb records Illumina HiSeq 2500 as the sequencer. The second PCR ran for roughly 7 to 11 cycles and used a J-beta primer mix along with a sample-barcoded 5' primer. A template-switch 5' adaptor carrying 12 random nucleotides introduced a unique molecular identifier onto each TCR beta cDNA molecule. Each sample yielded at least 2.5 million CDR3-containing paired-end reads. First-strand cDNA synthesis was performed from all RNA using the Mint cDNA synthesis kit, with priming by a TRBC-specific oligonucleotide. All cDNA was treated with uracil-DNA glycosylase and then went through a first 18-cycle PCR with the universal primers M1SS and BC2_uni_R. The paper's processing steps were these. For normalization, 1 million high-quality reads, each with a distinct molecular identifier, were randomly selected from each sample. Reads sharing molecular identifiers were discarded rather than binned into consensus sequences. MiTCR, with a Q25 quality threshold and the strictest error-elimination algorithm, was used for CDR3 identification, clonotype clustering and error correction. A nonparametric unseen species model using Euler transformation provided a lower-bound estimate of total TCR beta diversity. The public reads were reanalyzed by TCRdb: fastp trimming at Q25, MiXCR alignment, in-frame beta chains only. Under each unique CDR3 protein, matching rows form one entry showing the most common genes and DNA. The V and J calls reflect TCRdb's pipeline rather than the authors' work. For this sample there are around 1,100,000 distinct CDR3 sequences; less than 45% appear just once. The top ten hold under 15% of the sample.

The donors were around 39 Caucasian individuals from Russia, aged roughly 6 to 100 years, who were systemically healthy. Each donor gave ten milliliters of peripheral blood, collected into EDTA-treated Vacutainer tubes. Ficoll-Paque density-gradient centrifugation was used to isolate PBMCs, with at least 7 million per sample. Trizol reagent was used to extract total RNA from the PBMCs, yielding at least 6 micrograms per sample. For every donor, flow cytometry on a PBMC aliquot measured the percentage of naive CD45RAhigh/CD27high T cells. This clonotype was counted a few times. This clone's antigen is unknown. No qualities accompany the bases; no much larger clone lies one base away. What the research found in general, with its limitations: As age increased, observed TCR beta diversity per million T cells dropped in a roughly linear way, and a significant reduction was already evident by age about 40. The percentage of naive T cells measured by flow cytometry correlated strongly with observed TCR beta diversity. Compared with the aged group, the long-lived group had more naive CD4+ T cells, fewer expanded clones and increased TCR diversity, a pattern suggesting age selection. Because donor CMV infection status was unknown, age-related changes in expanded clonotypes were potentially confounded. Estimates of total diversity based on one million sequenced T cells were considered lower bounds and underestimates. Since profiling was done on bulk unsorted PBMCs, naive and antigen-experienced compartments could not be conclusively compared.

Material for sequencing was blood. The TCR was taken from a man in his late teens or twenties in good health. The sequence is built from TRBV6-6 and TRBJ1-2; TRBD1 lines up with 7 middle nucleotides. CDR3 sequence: CASSYSIGGTYGYTF. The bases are TGTGCCAGCAGTTACTCTATAGGGGGCACCTATGGCTACACCTTC.